These 9 T cell receptor beta chains were sequenced from one sample in a study of blood T cell repertoires in COVID-19. Produced via immunoSEQ multiplex PCR; TCRdb's table is partial and in-frame only. The table has tens of thousands of clones, roughly 70% seen once; the top ten hold roughly 10%. What was sequenced was peripheral blood. Source of these receptors: a woman between 65 and 79 years old with acute or convalescent COVID-19.

The gene calls are TRBV20-1 and TRBJ1-4; D unclear. V lost 3 bases and J 7 bases, leaving 6 bases between the germline ends. Per germline, CDR1 DFQATT and CDR2 SNEGSKA (reference sequence). This CDR3 spans 11 amino acids. The chain's CDR3 is CSASLSEKLFF. CDR3 DNA: TGCAGTGCTAGCCTATCTGAAAAACTGTTTTTT.

This clone was recorded a few times. V and J are TRBV28 and TRBJ2-7; TRBD1 matches at 10 bases. Germline V gives CDR1 MDHEN, CDR2 SYDVKM. The CDR3 extends over 14 amino acids. V lost 1 base to trimming and J lost 5 bases; unmatched junction nucleotides: 2. Written as DNA, the CDR3 is TGTGCCAGCAGTTTATCCGGGACAGGGGACGAGCAGTACTTC. Residues: CASSLSGTGDEQYF.

The chain has TRBV28 and TRBJ1-5; tentative D call: TRBD1 (6 bases). V was pared by 7 bases and J by 7 bases, with 20 bases between. There are 15 residues in the CDR3. CDR1 is MDHEN, CDR2 SYDVKM, per germline. CDR3 amino acids: CASTKATGNLQPQHF. The CDR3 bases are TGTGCCAGCACCAAAGCGACAGGAAATTTACAGCCCCAGCATTTT.

This chain connects TRBV27 to TRBJ2-1; 13 nucleotides agree with TRBD2. In germline, CDR1 is MNHEY, CDR2 SMNVEV (reference sequence). This CDR3 contains 16 residues. The junction had 7 bases not matched to a gene; V was cut back by 2 bases and J by 9 bases. The CDR3 DNA reads TGTGCCAGCAGTTTAGCGACTAGCGGGAGGCCCCCTGAGCAGTTCTTC. Protein sequence: CASSLATSGRPPEQFF.

The chain combines TRBV7-9 with TRBJ2-1; a possible D gene is TRBD2 (5 bases). The V gene's germline CDR1 is SEHNR and CDR2 FQNEAQ (reference sequence). V lost 8 bases, J lost 9 bases, and 20 bases lay in between. The CDR3 is 14 amino acids. CDR3 DNA: TGTGCCAGCCCCTTGGGAGCAGAGGCGGGTGAGCAGTTCTTC. Translated, it gives CASPLGAEAGEQFF.

The gene calls are TRBV19 and TRBJ1-1, with D maybe TRBD1 (5 bases). Germline V lookup: CDR1 LNHDA, CDR2 SQIVND (reference sequence). The CDR3 has 13 residues. Deletions cut 3 bases from V and 6 bases from J, with 11 bases between. The CDR3 DNA reads as TGTGCCAGTAGTATCGCTAGGGGCTCTGAAGCTTTCTTT. Protein product: CASSIARGSEAFF.

In its sample, this clone was seen once. This sequence joins TRBV12-3 or TRBV12-4 and TRBJ1-1; D ambiguous. This CDR3 comprises 13 residues. Deletions cut 2 bases from V and 2 bases from J, with 6 bases between. CDR3 sequence: CASSLIFNTEAFF. The CDR3 DNA follows: TGTGCCAGCAGTTTAATATTCAACACTGAAGCTTTCTTT.

This clone was seen a handful of times. The rearrangement links TRBV7-6 to TRBJ2-1, with 13 positions matching TRBD2. This CDR3 spans 19 amino acids. From germline, CDR1 is SGHVS and CDR2 FNYEAQ. The V gene end was trimmed by 5 bases and the J gene end by 0 bases; junction bases not matched to a gene: 10. This CDR3 is CASSTSWTSGSGSYNEQFF. CDR3 bases: TGTGCCAGCAGCACCAGCTGGACTAGCGGGAGTGGCTCCTACAATGAGCAGTTCTTC.

There are a few counts of this clone. This rearrangement joins TRBV19 to TRBJ1-3, with a tentative D call TRBD1 (5 bases). CDR1 and CDR2 from the germline V gene are LNHDA and SQIVND (reference sequence). V dropped 2 bases and J dropped 4 bases, with 12 bases sitting between them. The CDR3 covers 15 residues. CDR3 protein: CASSIQGIGGNTIYF. The CDR3 DNA follows: TGTGCCAGTAGTATACAGGGAATTGGAGGAAACACCATATATTTT.